Below are 24 T cell receptor beta chains sequenced from a single sample in a study of CD8 T cells in ankylosing spondylitis. One entry per CDR3 protein results from TCRdb running MiXCR on the 5' RACE reads. The sample shows 100,000 to 150,000 distinct CDR3 sequences, roughly 13% of them seen only once. The sequenced sample consisted of blood, either unsorted or a sorted T cell fraction (not recorded which). All receptors come from a female donor with ankylosing spondylitis or in good health (not recorded which).

Here the CDR3 reads CASSMTGGADTGELFF. Written as DNA, the CDR3 is TGTGCCAGCAGCATGACAGGGGGCGCGGACACCGGGGAGCTGTTTTTT. The gene calls are TRBV5-4 and TRBJ2-2; 10 bases match TRBD1. This CDR3 has 16 residues. J lost 3 bases, V lost 4 bases, and 6 bases had no gene match. In germline, CDR1 is SGHNT, CDR2 YYREEE (reference sequence).

The chain links TRBV11-2 to TRBJ1-2, with TRBD1 matching over 7 bases. The ends lost 3 bases at V and 5 bases at J; junction bases unmatched: 3. This CDR3 is 13 amino acids long. The germline CDR1 and CDR2 sequences are SGHAT and FQNNGV. The DNA for the CDR3 is TGTGCCAGCAGCTTCGACAGGGTATATGGCTACACCTTC. Its translation is CASSFDRVYGYTF.

At least ten counts were recorded for this clonotype. This sequence joins TRBV4-1 and TRBJ1-2; the D gene is possibly TRBD1 (6 bases). Trimming removed 0 bases at V and 5 bases at J, with 16 bases between. The CDR3 spans 16 residues. The germline CDR1 and CDR2 sequences are MGHRA and YSYEKL. The CDR3 protein is CASSQEVRDILYGYTF. The CDR3 DNA follows: TGCGCCAGCAGCCAAGAAGTGCGGGACATCCTTTATGGCTACACCTTC.

This clonotype has a count of ten or more. The gene calls are TRBV5-1 and TRBJ2-7, with 8 bases identical to TRBD1. The CDR3 covers 15 residues. V gave up 0 bases and J gave up 1 base; unmatched junction bases: 3. Germline V gives CDR1 SGHRS, CDR2 YFSETQ. CDR3 region: CASSLDRGRSYEQYF. The CDR3 DNA reads as TGCGCCAGCAGCTTGGACAGGGGGAGGTCCTACGAGCAGTACTTC.

This clonotype was observed a few times. The genes are TRBV5-6 and TRBJ2-1; D gene unclear. V was trimmed by 4 bases and J by 9 bases, leaving 14 bases between them. CDR1 is SGHDT and CDR2 is YYEEEE in the germline V gene. This CDR3 has 13 amino acids. CDR3: CASSLDPAAEQFF. The CDR3, as DNA: TGTGCCAGCAGCCTTGACCCGGCGGCTGAGCAGTTCTTC.

The chain uses TRBV4-1 and TRBJ2-7; the match to TRBD2 covers 10 bases. The CDR3 is 15 amino acids. The germline V gene encodes CDR1 MGHRA and CDR2 YSYEKL. Unmatched junction bases numbered 5, after V lost 1 base and J lost 5 bases. Here the CDR3 DNA reads TGCGCCAGCAGCCAAGGGGGACTAGCGTACGACGAGCAGTACTTC. It encodes CASSQGGLAYDEQYF.

This clonotype was detected many times. V and J are TRBV7-8 and TRBJ1-2; D ambiguous. The CDR3 is 13 amino acids. Trimming took 1 base from V and 4 from J, leaving 7 bases between them. CDR1 and CDR2 (germline): SGHVS, FQNEAQ. This CDR3 is CASSLEAAYGYTF. As DNA, the CDR3 is TGTGCCAGCAGCTTAGAGGCAGCCTATGGCTACACCTTC.

This clonotype was counted between two and nine times. The J gene is TRBJ2-2, the V gene TRBV7-8, with D tentatively TRBD2 (8 bases). The V end was cut by 9 bases, the J end by 1 base, with 15 bases between. The CDR3 contains 15 residues. Germline CDR1 and CDR2: SGHVS and FQNEAQ. CDR3 sequence (DNA): TGTGCCAGTCGGGAGGGGGCGATGAACACCGGGGAGCTGTTTTTT. Translated, it gives CASREGAMNTGELFF.

This clonotype was recorded many times. The DNA of the CDR3 is TGCAGCGTTGAATTCCGGGACAGGGGCTATGGCTACACCTTC. Translation: CSVEFRDRGYGYTF. The chain is built from TRBV29-1 and TRBJ1-2; 10 bases align to TRBD1. J lost 4 bases, V lost 2 bases, and 4 bases had no gene match. CDR1 is SQVTM and CDR2 is ANQGSEA in the germline V gene. The CDR3 consists of 14 residues.

This clonotype was counted a few times. The chain has TRBV5-1 and TRBJ2-1; 10 bases agree with TRBD2. The germline V gene encodes CDR1 SGHRS and CDR2 YFSETQ. The CDR3 sequence is 18 residues long. V lost 0 bases and J lost 6; bases outside the gene matches: 12. This CDR3 is CASSLAAASGSDINEQFF. As DNA, the CDR3 is TGCGCCAGCAGCTTGGCCGCGGCTAGCGGGAGCGATATCAATGAGCAGTTCTTC. Together with reference TRBV5-1 and TRBJ2-1, the CDR3 gives the full variable domain: KAGVTQTPRYLIKTRGQQVTLSCSPISGHRSVSWYQQTPGQGLQFLFEYFSETQRNKGNFPGRFSGRQFSNSRSEMNVSTLELGDSALYLCASSLAAASGSDINEQFFGPGTRLTVL.

This clonotype was recorded a few times. V usage is TRBV2 and J usage is TRBJ2-1; D is possibly TRBD2 (5 bases). Germline CDR1 SNHLY, CDR2 FYNNEI. CDR3 length: 12 residues. V was trimmed by 8 bases and J by 7 bases, leaving 12 bases between them. The CDR3 loop is CASLRRGNEQFF. In nucleotides, the CDR3 is TGTGCCAGCTTACGTCGAGGGAATGAGCAGTTCTTC.

This clonotype appeared many times. A junction boundary mismatches the germline segment, possibly from a read error. The chain uses TRBV5-1 and TRBJ2-1, with TRBD1 as a possible D gene (6 bases). Germline V gene sequence: CDR1 SGHRS, CDR2 YFSETQ. The CDR3 totals 12 residues. The CDR3 reads CASSLGGNEQFF. CDR3 coding DNA: TGTGCCAGCAGTTTAGGGGGCAATGAGCAGTTCTTC.

This clonotype has just a few counts. This rearrangement joins TRBV20-1 to TRBJ2-7; no firm D call. V dropped 0 bases and J dropped 0 bases, with 12 bases sitting between them. The CDR3 sequence is 15 residues long. Germline CDR1 is DFQATT and CDR2 is SNEGSKA (reference sequence). This CDR3 is CSARDQETLSYEQYF. The CDR3 DNA reads TGCAGTGCTAGAGATCAGGAGACCCTCTCCTACGAGCAGTACTTC.

Concerning this clonotype itself: With a much larger clone just one base away, this may be a read error. The chain uses TRBV20-1 and TRBJ2-7; TRBD2 aligns across 8 bases. Trimming cost V 6 bases and J 4 bases; bases outside gene matches: 8. The CDR3 is 13 residues long. Germline V gene sequence: CDR1 DFQATT, CDR2 SNEGSKA (reference sequence). CDR3 protein: CSAAGLVAYEQYF. In DNA form, the CDR3 reads TGCAGTGCGGCGGGACTAGTGGCTTACGAGCAGTACTTC.

This clonotype was found a few times. The chain carries TRBV25-1 and TRBJ2-3; possible D gene TRBD2, 5 bases. This CDR3 contains 13 residues. Per germline, CDR1 MGHDK and CDR2 SYGVNS. V dropped 7 bases and J dropped 1 base, with 9 bases sitting between them. The CDR3 spells CASTVGGTDTQYF. CDR3 nucleotide sequence: TGTGCCAGCACGGTCGGGGGCACAGATACGCAGTATTTT.

Concerning this clonotype itself: At one end the junction does not follow the germline gene, possibly because of a read error. This chain connects TRBV2 to TRBJ2-2; unclear D gene. This CDR3 spans 16 amino acids. CDR1 is SNHLY, CDR2 FYNNEI, per germline. Here the CDR3 DNA reads TGTGCCGGCAGTGACTTTCGCAGGCCGAACACCGGGGAGCTGTTTTTT. It encodes CAGSDFRRPNTGELFF.

This clonotype was counted ten times or more. CDR3 region: CASSLLAGGGELFF. The CDR3, as DNA: TGTGCCAGCAGCTTGCTAGCGGGAGGCGGGGAGCTGTTTTTT. The V gene is TRBV7-6, the J gene TRBJ2-2; 11 nucleotides align to TRBD2. Germline loops: CDR1 SGHVS, CDR2 FNYEAQ. The V gene end was trimmed by 3 bases and the J gene end by 7 bases; junction bases not matched to a gene: 1. The CDR3 loop spans 14 amino acids.

The V gene is TRBV7-2, the J gene TRBJ2-1; 9 nucleotides line up with TRBD2. This CDR3 region has 16 residues. Germline V lookup: CDR1 SGHTA, CDR2 FQGNSA. V shed 5 bases and J 4 bases; nucleotides not matched to a gene: 9. In DNA, the CDR3 is TGTGCCAGCAGCCTAACCGGGACTAGCCCTTACAATGAGCAGTTCTTC. Amino acid sequence: CASSLTGTSPYNEQFF.

The V call is TRBV7-6, the J call TRBJ2-1; perhaps TRBD2 as D (7 bases). V was clipped by 4 bases and J by 0 bases, with 16 bases between them. Germline lookup yields CDR1 SGHVS and CDR2 FNYEAQ. CDR3 size: 17 residues. The CDR3 region is CASSSLRGASSYNEQFF. DNA of the CDR3: TGTGCCAGCAGCTCCCTCCGGGGGGCCAGCTCCTACAATGAGCAGTTCTTC.

This clonotype was recorded at least ten times. The rearrangement joins TRBV12-3 or TRBV12-4 to TRBJ2-1; D is undetermined. The CDR3 runs to 16 residues. V was clipped by 7 bases and J by 5 bases, with 21 bases between them. In nucleotides, the CDR3 is TGTGCCAGCACCCCGGCTAGGGCTTGGGGTCACAATGAGCAGTTCTTC. Translating gives CASTPARAWGHNEQFF.

The chain employs TRBV10-3 and TRBJ1-1; D is perhaps TRBD1 (6 bases). With 8 bases removed from V and 0 bases from J, the gap between germline ends came to 10 bases. The V gene's germline CDR1 is ENHRY and CDR2 SYGVKD. This CDR3 is 13 amino acids long. CDR3 amino acids: CAIQGNMNTEAFF. The CDR3, as DNA: TGTGCCATCCAGGGGAACATGAACACTGAAGCTTTCTTT.

This chain joins TRBV14 and TRBJ2-7; D is ambiguous. V was cut by 0 bases and J by 4 bases, with 7 bases left in between. The CDR3 runs to 13 residues. Germline V gene lookup returns CDR1 SGHDN and CDR2 FVKESK. The CDR3 DNA sequence: TGTGCCAGCAGCCAAGATGGGCAGTACGAGCAGTACTTC. Its protein product is CASSQDGQYEQYF.

This clonotype appeared a few times. This chain links TRBV18 with TRBJ2-2, with D hard to call. The CDR3 length is 16 residues. V was shortened by 6 bases and J by 1 base, with 15 bases between the two germline ends. CDR1 KGHSH and CDR2 LQKENI come from the germline V gene. The CDR3 region is CASSLQPKGNTGELFF. CDR3 nucleotides: TGTGCCAGCTCCCTTCAACCTAAGGGGAACACCGGGGAGCTGTTTTTT. Complete variable domain (other parts from reference TRBV18 and TRBJ2-2): NAGVMQNPRHLVRRRGQEARLRCSPMKGHSHVYWYRQLPEEGLKFMVYLQKENIIDESGMPKERFSAEFPKEGPSILRIQQVVRGDSAAYFCASSLQPKGNTGELFFGEGSRLTVL.

V gene TRBV18 combines with J gene TRBJ1-5, with 11 bases that match TRBD1. Germline V gives CDR1 KGHSH, CDR2 LQKENI. The CDR3 loop spans 15 amino acids. With 3 bases clipped from V and 5 bases from J, the junction kept 3 bases outside the gene matches. CDR3 sequence reads: CASSPGTGGYQPQHF. DNA for the CDR3: TGTGCCAGCTCACCCGGGACAGGGGGATATCAGCCCCAGCATTTT.